One sample yielded the 26 T cell receptor beta chains listed below, sequenced in a study of blood T cell repertoires in COVID-19. The assay was immunoSEQ multiplex PCR, and TCRdb's table has in-frame clones only and misses some. The sample holds 25,000 to 35,000 clones, over 75% seen once. The sample comprised peripheral blood. The origin of the receptors is a human donor in a cohort sampled during active COVID-19.

Only one count was recorded for this clone. The V call is TRBV13, the J call TRBJ1-2; D is undetermined. Germline CDR1 reads PRHDT; CDR2 reads FYEKMQ (reference sequence). The CDR3 length is 14 residues. The V end was cut by 5 bases, the J end by 1 base, with 11 bases between. The CDR3 DNA follows: TGTGCCAGCAGCCCCACAGAGAATAACTATGGCTACACCTTC. This sequence encodes CASSPTENNYGYTF.

The V and J genes are TRBV6-6 and TRBJ2-7; D is unresolved. The germline CDR1 and CDR2 sequences are MNHNY and SVGAGI (reference sequence). This CDR3 has 14 residues. The germline V and J ends were trimmed by 6 bases and 0 bases, with 12 bases remaining between them. The CDR3 here is CASRPTPGSYEQYF. The CDR3 nucleotides are TGTGCCAGCAGGCCGACCCCGGGCTCCTACGAGCAGTACTTC.

The chain couples TRBV11-2 to TRBJ2-6, with D hard to call. The CDR3 has 17 residues. The germline V gene has CDR1 SGHAT and CDR2 FQNNGV. V was pared by 1 base and J by 0 bases, with 10 bases between. CDR3 DNA sequence: TGTGCCAGCAGCTTAGCCACGTGGAGCTCTGGGGCCAACGTCCTGACTTTC. This encodes CASSLATWSSGANVLTF. The complete variable domain, with remaining parts taken from reference TRBV11-2 and TRBJ2-6, reads EAGVAQSPRYKIIEKRQSVAFWCNPISGHATLYWYQQILGQGPKLLIQFQNNGVVDDSQLPKDRFSAERLKGVDSTLKIQPAKLEDSAVYLCASSLATWSSGANVLTFGAGSRLTVL.

The V gene is TRBV6-4, the J gene TRBJ1-6; 8 bases map to TRBD1. The CDR3 loop spans 14 amino acids. From germline, CDR1 is MRHNA and CDR2 SNTAGT. V was clipped by 6 bases and J by 10 bases; unmatched bases: 8. The CDR3 sequence: CASRDQGAGSPLHF. The CDR3 coding sequence is TGTGCCAGCAGGGATCAGGGGGCTGGATCACCCCTCCACTTT.

The chain carries TRBV19 and TRBJ2-7, with 8 positions matching TRBD2. V lost 6 bases to trimming and J lost 4 bases; unmatched junction nucleotides: 8. The CDR3 is made up of 14 amino acids. Germline V CDR1 and CDR2: LNHDA, SQIVND (reference sequence). CDR3 DNA: TGTGCCAGTAGCCCCCCGGGAGGGGCTTACGAGCAGTACTTC. Protein product: CASSPPGGAYEQYF.

The J gene is TRBJ2-4, the V gene TRBV2; 8 bases line up with TRBD1. V lost 9 bases, J lost 2 bases, and 6 bases stayed unmatched. The germline V gene has CDR1 SNHLY and CDR2 FYNNEI. This CDR3 is 14 amino acids long. As DNA, the CDR3 is TGTGCCAGTGCAGGGGGCGCCTCCAAAAACATTCAGTACTTC. Residues: CASAGGASKNIQYF.

V gene TRBV18 combines with J gene TRBJ2-1; no definite D call. V was shortened by 6 bases and J by 4 bases, with 10 bases between the two germline ends. The CDR3 loop spans 13 amino acids. CDR1 and CDR2 from the germline V gene are KGHSH and LQKENI. DNA for the CDR3: TGTGCCAGCTCCCCCGACATTTACAATGAGCAGTTCTTC. This translates into CASSPDIYNEQFF.

A few counts support this clone. The rearrangement links TRBV27 to TRBJ2-1; weak D call: TRBD1 (6 bases). Germline values: CDR1 MNHEY, CDR2 SMNVEV (reference sequence). This CDR3 spans 14 amino acids. V was trimmed by 3 bases and J by 3 bases, leaving 9 bases between them. In DNA, the CDR3 is TGTGCCAGCAGTTTGTTACAGGGCTACAATGAGCAGTTCTTC. Amino acids: CASSLLQGYNEQFF.

The chain has TRBV28 and TRBJ1-5; 7 nucleotides line up with TRBD1. CDR1 and CDR2 (germline): MDHEN, SYDVKM. The CDR3 is 17 amino acids. The trim removed 6 bases at V and 0 bases at J, leaving 11 bases unmatched. The CDR3 coding sequence is TGTGCCAGCAGACTAGACAGGGACGGATATAGCAATCAGCCCCAGCATTTT. The encoded protein is CASRLDRDGYSNQPQHF.

CDR3 coding DNA: TGCGCCAGCAGCCAACGGGTCCGGAATGAGCAGTTCTTC. Amino acid sequence: CASSQRVRNEQFF. This sequence joins TRBV4-3 and TRBJ2-1; D gene uncertain. V lost 2 bases, J lost 7 bases, and 9 bases lay in between. The CDR3 is 13 amino acids. Germline V CDR1 and CDR2: LGHNA, YSLEER.

V gene TRBV6-1 combines with J gene TRBJ1-6, with 7 bases matching TRBD1. Germline-derived CDR1 and CDR2 are MNHNS and SASEGT. V shed 3 bases, J shed 10 bases, and the junction held 6 bases outside the gene matches. This CDR3 has 14 amino acids. CDR3 coding DNA: TGTGCCAGCAGTGACCGACAGGGAAGCTCACCCCTCCACTTT. This gives the protein CASSDRQGSSPLHF.

This clone was detected only a few times. The chain recombines TRBV7-9 with TRBJ1-5; D perhaps matches TRBD1 (6 bases). Trimming stripped 5 bases from V and 5 bases from J, with 10 bases between. CDR1 SEHNR and CDR2 FQNEAQ come from the germline V gene (reference sequence). The CDR3 sequence is 13 residues long. This CDR3 reads CASSEGQYQPQHF. The CDR3 region has the DNA TGTGCCAGCAGCGAAGGACAGTATCAGCCCCAGCATTTT. The whole variable domain, filled in from reference TRBV7-9 and TRBJ1-5, reads DTGVSQNPRHKITKRGQNVTFRCDPISEHNRLYWYRQTLGQGPEFLTYFQNEAQLEKSRLLSDRFSAERPKGSFSTLEIQRTEQGDSAMYLCASSEGQYQPQHFGDGTRLSIL.

The chain links TRBV6-1 to TRBJ1-1, with D maybe TRBD1 (5 bases). The CDR3 has 15 amino acids. CDR1 is MNHNS, CDR2 SASEGT, per germline. The ends were cut back, 3 bases at V and 1 base at J, with 12 bases in the middle. DNA of the CDR3: TGTGCCAGCAGTGACAGGGCCAGGAAGAACACTGAAGCTTTCTTT. Translation: CASSDRARKNTEAFF.

This rearrangement joins TRBV7-2 to TRBJ1-5, with D unresolved. The CDR3 covers 14 residues. In germline, CDR1 is SGHTA, CDR2 FQGNSA. Between the trimmed V and J ends, which lost 3 bases and 8 bases, there was a span of 14 bases. CDR3 DNA sequence: TGTGCCAGCAGCTTTTATATGGTGAGGGAGCCCCAGCATTTT. This codes for CASSFYMVREPQHF.

The chain recombines TRBV5-4 with TRBJ2-3, with 13 bases fitting TRBD2. The V gene's germline CDR1 is SGHNT and CDR2 YYREEE (reference sequence). The CDR3 is made up of 20 amino acids. Trimming took 4 bases from V and 1 from J; bases not matched to a gene: 15. CDR3 in amino acids: CASSPVTSGGGYTGTDTQYF. DNA of the CDR3: TGTGCCAGCAGCCCAGTTACTAGCGGGGGGGGTTATACGGGCACAGATACGCAGTATTTT.

This clone was seen once. The chain has TRBV7-2 and TRBJ2-5, with 12 bases aligning to TRBD2. V lost 1 base to trimming and J lost 5 bases; unmatched junction nucleotides: 5. This CDR3 contains 16 residues. Germline CDR1 reads SGHTA; CDR2 reads FQGNSA. The CDR3 DNA reads TGTGCCAGCAGCTTAGGGACTAGCGGGGTGGATGAGACCCAGTACTTC. This translates into CASSLGTSGVDETQYF.

This rearrangement joins TRBV19 to TRBJ2-7, with TRBD2 identical over 7 bases. The CDR3 consists of 14 residues. The germline V gene has CDR1 LNHDA and CDR2 SQIVND (reference sequence). The junction had 8 bases not matched to a gene; V was cut back by 6 bases and J by 3 bases. CDR3: CASSSGGKSYEQYF. The CDR3, as DNA: TGTGCCAGTAGCTCGGGAGGCAAGAGCTACGAGCAGTACTTC.

The gene calls are TRBV7-9 and TRBJ1-5; unclear D gene. There are 18 residues in the CDR3. From germline, CDR1 is SEHNR and CDR2 FQNEAQ (reference sequence). Trimming took off 4 bases at V and 0 bases at J, with 19 bases between the two ends. The DNA of the CDR3 is TGTGCCAGCAGCTCCTTCGGCGGGGAGACTTATAGCAATCAGCCCCAGCATTTT. The encoded protein is CASSSFGGETYSNQPQHF.

V usage is TRBV9 and J usage is TRBJ2-2; no definite D call. V was pared by 6 bases and J by 5 bases, with 14 bases between. This CDR3 contains 14 residues. In germline, CDR1 is SGDLS, CDR2 YYNGEE. As DNA, the CDR3 is TGTGCCAGCACCCTAGAGGCGAGGACCGGGGAGCTGTTTTTT. Translating it yields CASTLEARTGELFF.

The CDR3 region is CASSQQPGTESYNEQFF. DNA for the CDR3: TGCGCCAGCAGCCAACAACCCGGGACAGAGAGCTACAATGAGCAGTTCTTC. The J gene is TRBJ2-1, the V gene TRBV4-1; 7 bases map to TRBD1. Germline-derived CDR1 and CDR2 are MGHRA and YSYEKL. The CDR3 extends over 17 amino acids. J gave up 3 bases and V 2 bases, and 10 bases lay outside the gene matches.

This clone was picked up one time. The V gene is TRBV3-1 (or the pseudogene TRBV3-2), the J gene TRBJ1-2; D gene uncertain. The CDR3 has 15 amino acids. Germline V lookup: CDR1 LGHDT, CDR2 YNNKEL (reference sequence). The germline V and J ends were trimmed by 1 base and 8 bases, with 17 bases remaining between them. The CDR3 DNA sequence: TGTGCCAGCAGCCAAGTTTTAGGAGGTAGTTTAGGCTACACCTTC. Translated: CASSQVLGGSLGYTF.

The chain couples TRBV28 to TRBJ1-4, with D perhaps TRBD1 (6 bases). The CDR3 sequence is 14 residues long. CDR1 is MDHEN and CDR2 is SYDVKM in the germline V gene. Trimming left V 5 bases short and J 5 bases short, with 12 bases between. CDR3 DNA: TGTGCCAGCAGTCCAGGGAGGGGGAATGAAAAACTGTTTTTT. Protein: CASSPGRGNEKLFF.

The chain has TRBV7-2 and TRBJ2-1; TRBD2 matches 10 bases. J gave up 8 bases and V 5 bases, and 9 bases lay outside the gene matches. The CDR3 loop spans 15 amino acids. Per germline, CDR1 SGHTA and CDR2 FQGNSA. CDR3 DNA sequence: TGTGCCAGCAGCACGACTCCCCTAGCGGGGGATGAGCAGTTCTTC. Translated, it gives CASSTTPLAGDEQFF. The full variable domain, with the rest looked up from reference TRBV7-2 and TRBJ2-1, is GAGVSQSPSNKVTEKGKDVELRCDPISGHTALYWYRQSLGQGLEFLIYFQGNSAPDKSGLPSDRFSAERTGGSVSTLTIQRTQQEDSAVYLCASSTTPLAGDEQFFGPGTRLTVL.

This clone was seen once. CDR3 DNA: TGTGCCAGCAGCGGTCCCGGGACAGGGTTGGGAGGCTACACCTTC. The encoded protein is CASSGPGTGLGGYTF. The chain uses TRBV2 and TRBJ1-2; TRBD1 matches 9 bases. The CDR3 covers 15 residues. Germline V lookup: CDR1 SNHLY, CDR2 FYNNEI. The ends lost 6 bases at V and 8 bases at J; junction bases unmatched: 13.

The chain has TRBV7-9 and TRBJ1-4, with D possibly being TRBD1 (6 bases). The CDR3 consists of 16 residues. Germline CDR1 SEHNR, CDR2 FQNEAQ (reference sequence). V shed 5 bases and J shed 8 bases, with 21 bases lying between them. The CDR3 spells CASSPPQDSPGEKLFF. DNA for the CDR3: TGTGCCAGCAGCCCGCCCCAGGACAGCCCGGGGGAAAAACTGTTTTTT.

This chain uses TRBV7-2 with TRBJ1-6; the D is unclear. Germline CDR1 is SGHTA and CDR2 is FQGNSA. This CDR3 has 14 amino acids. V lost 3 bases and J lost 4, with 7 bases in between. This CDR3 reads CASSFDGYNSPLHF. In nucleotides, the CDR3 is TGTGCCAGCAGCTTTGACGGGTATAATTCACCCCTCCACTTT.